The T cell receptor (beta chain) under discussion was sequenced for a study of response to subunit inactivated influenza vaccine. TCRdb used MiXCR to reprocess the RT-PCR reads, holding one entry per CDR3 protein. The sample has about 540,000 distinct CDR3 sequences, under 30% seen once. From germline, CDR1 is SEHNR and CDR2 FQNEAQ (reference sequence). This CDR3 region has 13 residues. Deletions cut 5 bases from V and 7 bases from J, with 14 bases between. Another study also made use of these data, one on T cells expressing NK-cell markers. Per that paper: Beta-chain TCR cDNA was generated via 5'RACE template switching with UMIs. Cells sorted as CD3+CD56+NKG2C+, CD3+CD56+NKG2C- and CD3+CD56-NKG2C+ T cells supplied the TCR beta repertoires.

The material sequenced was CD4+ T cells sorted from PBMCs, taken 12 days after vaccination. This receptor was obtained from a man aged 45-65 years who received an inactivated influenza vaccine. The chain carries TRBV7-9 and TRBJ1-2; D gene uncertain. In nucleotides, the CDR3 is TGTGCCAGCAGCCGTCGGGATTTCGGTGGCTACACCTTC. Translated: CASSRRDFGGYTF. Looking up the rest from reference TRBV7-9 and TRBJ1-2 gives the full variable domain: DTGVSQNPRHKITKRGQNVTFRCDPISEHNRLYWYRQTLGQGPEFLTYFQNEAQLEKSRLLSDRFSAERPKGSFSTLEIQRTEQGDSAMYLCASSRRDFGGYTFGSGTRLTVV.